This T cell receptor beta chain was found in a study of CD8 T cells in ankylosing spondylitis. Study-wide points: Matched synovial fluid from ankylosing spondylitis patients was reported to be enriched for disease-linked clones. A motif of fewer than ten highly homologous TCR beta variants was seen as apparently characteristic of ankylosing spondylitis blood. Earlier literature documents some of the motif variants in reactive arthritis synovial fluid and blood.

A note on this clonotype: Its target is not known.

Preparation of TCR beta libraries was done by quantitative 5'-RACE with molecular barcodes. A single record per CDR3 protein comes from TCRdb applying MiXCR to the 5' RACE reads. The sample carries fewer than 400,000 distinct CDR3 sequences, about a fifth recorded once. This CDR3 contains 16 residues. The germline CDR1 and CDR2 sequences are SNHLY and FYNNEI. V lost 5 bases to trimming and J lost 1 base; unmatched junction nucleotides: 6. Sequences were obtained from blood, either unsorted or a sorted T cell fraction (not recorded which). The chain recombines TRBV2 with TRBJ2-3, with 10 positions matching TRBD2. The TCR originated in a male donor with ankylosing spondylitis. In DNA, the CDR3 is TGTGCCAGCAGTACAAGCGGGAGGGCCGGCACAGATACGCAGTATTTT. This sequence encodes CASSTSGRAGTDTQYF.